Each of the 17 T cell receptor beta chains below was sequenced from the same sample in a study of breast tumors, draining lymph nodes, adjacent tissues. Via MiXCR, TCRdb re-called the multiplex PCR reads, giving one row per CDR3 protein. The table records nearly 200,000 distinct CDR3 sequences, around 29% of them present only once. Samples came from axillary lymph nodes draining the breast cancer. Input material: axillary lymph node tissue. The source of these receptors is a female donor with breast cancer. Some clones in this sample may be carry-over from other donors' samples.

This clonotype was counted between two and nine times. J is TRBJ1-1 and V is TRBV19, with no clear D. The V gene's germline CDR1 is LNHDA and CDR2 SQIVND (reference sequence). V lost 5 bases to trimming and J lost 0 bases, with 7 bases between them. CDR3 length: 13 amino acids. CDR3 coding DNA: TGTGCCAGTAGTTCCCAGATGAACACTGAAGCTTTCTTT. Protein sequence: CASSSQMNTEAFF.

This chain uses TRBV20-1 with TRBJ1-4; possibly TRBD1 for D (5 bases). CDR3 length: 15 residues. V was shortened by 2 bases and J by 7 bases, with 17 bases between the two germline ends. Germline V gene lookup returns CDR1 DFQATT and CDR2 SNEGSKA (reference sequence). CDR3 loop: CSARPGRGRGEKLFF. CDR3 nucleotide sequence: TGCAGTGCTAGACCCGGGAGAGGAAGGGGTGAAAAACTGTTTTTT.

The chain is built from TRBV9 and TRBJ1-2; the match to TRBD1 covers 7 bases. Germline values: CDR1 SGDLS, CDR2 YYNGEE. Losses at the gene ends were 3 bases for V and 12 bases for J; bases not matched to a gene: 14. This CDR3 comprises 14 residues. The CDR3 loop reads CASSGKPQGIGNTF. As DNA, the CDR3 is TGTGCCAGCAGCGGGAAGCCACAGGGGATAGGAAACACCTTC.

This clonotype was recorded only once. The gene calls are TRBV7-2 and TRBJ2-5, with TRBD2 matching over 7 bases. Per the germline V gene, CDR1 is SGHTA and CDR2 is FQGNSA. V dropped 5 bases and J dropped 3; count of bases not matched to a gene: 9. The CDR3 runs to 15 residues. The CDR3 bases are TGTGCCAGCAGCGCGGCGCAGGGAGGGAAAGAGACCCAGTACTTC. Its translation: CASSAAQGGKETQYF. The entire variable domain, with the rest obtained from reference TRBV7-2 and TRBJ2-5, is as follows: GAGVSQSPSNKVTEKGKDVELRCDPISGHTALYWYRQSLGQGLEFLIYFQGNSAPDKSGLPSDRFSAERTGGSVSTLTIQRTQQEDSAVYLCASSAAQGGKETQYFGPGTRLLVL.

Concerning this clonotype: A much larger clone differs by one base, so this may be a read error. This chain links TRBV18 with TRBJ2-5; TRBD1 is a possible D gene (6 bases). The CDR3 consists of 14 residues. Germline V CDR1 and CDR2: KGHSH, LQKENI. The CDR3 region is CASSPPGQEETQCF. The CDR3 DNA reads as TGTGCCAGCTCACCACCGGGACAAGAAGAGACCCAGTGCTTC.

Many counts were recorded for this clonotype. The chain links TRBV19 to TRBJ2-1; D gene unclear. Germline V gene lookup returns CDR1 LNHDA and CDR2 SQIVND (reference sequence). Trimming shortened V by 1 base and J by 6 bases, and 7 bases separated the two germline ends. CDR3 size: 13 residues. As DNA, the CDR3 is TGTGCCAGTAGTATAGGAGCAAGCAATGAGCAGTTCTTC. Translated, it gives CASSIGASNEQFF.

This clonotype was observed many times. The gene calls are TRBV10-3 and TRBJ2-1; perhaps TRBD1 as D (5 bases). Trimming left V 5 bases short and J 0 bases short, with 11 bases between. In germline, CDR1 is ENHRY, CDR2 SYGVKD. The CDR3 extends over 15 amino acids. The DNA for the CDR3 is TGTGCCATCAGTCCCGGACAAGGCTCCTACAATGAGCAGTTCTTC. This translates into CAISPGQGSYNEQFF.

The sample holds many counts of this clonotype. J is TRBJ2-7 and V is TRBV24-1, with a tentative D call TRBD2 (6 bases). CDR1 and CDR2 (germline): KGHDR, SFDVKD. This CDR3 spans 14 amino acids. V lost 9 bases to trimming and J lost 3 bases, with 17 bases between them. CDR3 loop: CATSLGGMCYEQYF. In DNA form, the CDR3 reads TGTGCCACCTCCCTTGGGGGGATGTGCTACGAGCAGTACTTC.

This clonotype was recorded at least ten times. The V and J genes are TRBV20-1 and TRBJ2-2; maybe TRBD1 (6 bases). The CDR3 covers 16 residues. Trimming left V 3 bases short and J 0 bases short, with 14 bases between. Germline V gene lookup returns CDR1 DFQATT and CDR2 SNEGSKA (reference sequence). The CDR3: CSASLRDTSNTGELFF. The CDR3 DNA reads as TGCAGTGCTAGCCTCCGGGACACGTCGAACACCGGGGAGCTGTTTTTT.

This chain links TRBV19 with TRBJ1-1; D remains ambiguous. This CDR3 has 15 residues. The V and J ends lost 0 bases and 6 bases respectively, with 14 bases between them. Germline CDR1 reads LNHDA; CDR2 reads SQIVND (reference sequence). The CDR3 DNA sequence: TGTGCCAGTAGTATAGAAGGCCAGCCCCCCGCTGAAGCTTTCTTT. Protein product: CASSIEGQPPAEAFF.

This clonotype was picked up many times. The junction and the germline gene differ at one end; a read error may be behind it. The chain has TRBV7-3 and TRBJ2-5, with D tentatively TRBD1 (5 bases). This CDR3 has 13 amino acids. Germline values: CDR1 SGHTA, CDR2 FQGTGA. CDR3 DNA: TGTGCCAGCGGCTTGGGGCACCAAGAGACCCAGTACTTC. Translation gives CASGLGHQETQYF. Filled out from reference TRBV7-3 and TRBJ2-5, the complete variable domain reads GAGVSQTPSNKVTEKGKYVELRCDPISGHTALYWYRQSLGQGPEFLIYFQGTGAADDSGLPNDRFFAVRPEGSVSTLKIQRTERGDSAVYLCASGLGHQETQYFGPGTRLLVL.

There are many counts of this clonotype. The rearrangement links TRBV19 to TRBJ2-3; 7 bases fit TRBD2. V was pared by 2 bases and J by 0 bases, with 5 bases of the junction left unmatched. The CDR3 runs to 16 residues. The germline CDR1 and CDR2 sequences are LNHDA and SQIVND (reference sequence). The CDR3 DNA reads TGTGCCAGTAGTATACTAGCGGTCCTTAGCACAGATACGCAGTATTTT. Its protein product is CASSILAVLSTDTQYF.

The chain recombines TRBV29-1 with TRBJ2-1; 9 bases are a match to TRBD1. This CDR3 is 13 amino acids long. CDR1 is SQVTM and CDR2 is ANQGSEA in the germline V gene. V was clipped by 6 bases and J by 9 bases; unmatched bases: 9. The CDR3 bases are TGCAGCGTCGGCCGGACAGGGGACAGTGAGCAGTTCTTC. This translates into CSVGRTGDSEQFF.

The chain carries TRBV13 and TRBJ2-5, with 11 nucleotides matching TRBD2. V gave up 5 bases and J gave up 2 bases; unmatched junction bases: 4. This CDR3 spans 15 amino acids. CDR1 PRHDT and CDR2 FYEKMQ come from the germline V gene (reference sequence). The CDR3 DNA sequence: TGTGCCAGCAGCCCCGGGACTAGCGGTCAAGAGACCCAGTACTTC. This codes for CASSPGTSGQETQYF.

This clonotype has at least ten counts. V is TRBV5-4 and J is TRBJ1-2; TRBD1 matches 11 bases. The CDR3 has 15 residues. J was trimmed by 3 bases and V by 3 bases; bases with no gene match: 4. The germline gives CDR1 SGHNT, CDR2 YYREEE (reference sequence). The CDR3 DNA reads as TGTGCCAGCAGCTGGGACAGGGGGGGATACTATGGCTACACCTTC. Its translation: CASSWDRGGYYGYTF.

This clonotype has just a few counts. The V call is TRBV6-2 or TRBV6-3, the J call TRBJ1-5; D gene unclear. V lost 4 bases and J lost 3, with 7 bases in between. The CDR3 length is 13 residues. Germline V gene lookup returns CDR1 MNHEY and CDR2 SVGEGT. The CDR3 region is CASSSPPNQPQHF. DNA of the CDR3: TGTGCCAGCAGTTCCCCCCCCAATCAGCCCCAGCATTTT.

This clonotype came up many times. The CDR3 DNA sequence: TGTGCCAGCAGCTTAGAGGGTTCCAATAGCAATCAGCCCCAGCATTTT. It encodes CASSLEGSNSNQPQHF. The chain employs TRBV7-9 and TRBJ1-5; D is unresolved. This CDR3 has 16 residues. Trimming stripped 1 base from V and 0 bases from J, with 10 bases between. Germline CDR1 SEHNR, CDR2 FQNEAQ (reference sequence).